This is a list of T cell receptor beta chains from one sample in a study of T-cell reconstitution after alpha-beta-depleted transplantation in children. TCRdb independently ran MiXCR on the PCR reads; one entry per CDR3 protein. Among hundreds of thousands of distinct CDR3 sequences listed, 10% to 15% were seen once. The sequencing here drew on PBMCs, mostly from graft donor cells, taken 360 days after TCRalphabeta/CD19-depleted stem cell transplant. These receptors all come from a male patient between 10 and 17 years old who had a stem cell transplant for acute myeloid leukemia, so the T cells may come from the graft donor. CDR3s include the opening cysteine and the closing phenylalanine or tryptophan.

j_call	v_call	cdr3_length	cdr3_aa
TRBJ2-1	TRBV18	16	CASSPLASNAYNEQFF
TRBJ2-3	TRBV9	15	CASTTAGGSTDTQYF
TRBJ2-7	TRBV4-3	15	CASSQVRQATYEQYF
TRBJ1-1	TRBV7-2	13	CASGSSASTEAFF
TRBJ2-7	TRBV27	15	CASSYRPLSSYEQYF
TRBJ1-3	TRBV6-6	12	CASSHGSGTIYF
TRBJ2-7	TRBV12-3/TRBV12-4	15	CASREGTSALYEQYF
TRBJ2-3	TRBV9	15	CASSPRGLCPDTQYF
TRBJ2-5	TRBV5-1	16	CASSTTARGAQGTQYF
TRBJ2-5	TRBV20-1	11	CSARPGETPYF
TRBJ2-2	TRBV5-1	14	CASSLEGGTGELFF
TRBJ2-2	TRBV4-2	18	CASSPLPVWSSGAGELFF
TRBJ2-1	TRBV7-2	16	CASRSNLADLYNEQFF
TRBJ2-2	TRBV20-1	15	CSAPREDGNTGELFF
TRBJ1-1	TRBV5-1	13	CASSHEVVTEAFF
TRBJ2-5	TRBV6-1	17	CASHRSSGRRGQETQYF
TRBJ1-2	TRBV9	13	CASSVNTGYGYTF
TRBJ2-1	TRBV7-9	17	CASSSTRGPYSYNEQFF
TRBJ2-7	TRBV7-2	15	CASSSTGTVPYEQYF
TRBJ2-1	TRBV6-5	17	CASHFVTSGAAYNEQFF
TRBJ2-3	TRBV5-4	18	CASSSPGTSGIWTSTQYF
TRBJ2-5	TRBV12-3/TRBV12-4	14	CASIQNGGRETQYF
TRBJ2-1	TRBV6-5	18	CASSYGGLAGVPYNEQFF
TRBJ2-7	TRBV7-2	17	CASSLPRQGSFSYEQYF
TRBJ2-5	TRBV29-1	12	CSVLKIQETQYF
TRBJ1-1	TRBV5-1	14	CASSLGPPNTEAFF
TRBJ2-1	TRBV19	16	CASSRVAGWRYNEQFF
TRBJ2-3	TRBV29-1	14	CSVEGDRGPDTQYF
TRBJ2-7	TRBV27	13	CASSRGLSYEQYF
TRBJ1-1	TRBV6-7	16	CASSYSRSSGTGEAFF
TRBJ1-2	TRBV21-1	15	CASSTWTGANYGYTF
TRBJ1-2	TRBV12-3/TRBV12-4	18	CASSLEGTGTIRGYGYTF
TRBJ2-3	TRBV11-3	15	CASSSFLAHTDTQYF
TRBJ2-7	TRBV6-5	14	CASSYWTVTYEQYF
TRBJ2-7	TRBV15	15	CATRQQGRPPYEQYF
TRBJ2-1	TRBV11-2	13	CASSFPGFNEQFF
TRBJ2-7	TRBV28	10	CASSRNEQYF
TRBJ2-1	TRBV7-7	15	CASSLGIAGSNEQFF
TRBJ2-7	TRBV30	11	CASQLASEQYF
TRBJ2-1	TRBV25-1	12	CASSEYRREQFF